The clone carrying this TCR beta chain was seen a single time. TCRdb called the PCR reads again in MiXCR, with one record for every CDR3 protein. This sample has 20,000 or so distinct CDR3 sequences; about 50% occur once, and the top ten carry 34%. The patients had localized lung adenocarcinoma, a non-small cell subtype. This sample is part of a study of CD4 and CD8 cells across lung adenocarcinoma regions. In germline, CDR1 is MGHRA, CDR2 YSYEKL. The trim removed 1 base at V and 6 bases at J, leaving 11 bases unmatched. This CDR3 is 16 amino acids long. J is TRBJ1-2 and V is TRBV4-1; 7 nucleotides align to TRBD1. The receptor was isolated from a male donor with lung adenocarcinoma. The CD4 and CD8 labels of this study may be unreliable. The sample comprised CD8+ T cells from the margin of a lung tumor. This CDR3 is CASSQGGGRGRDGYTF. CDR3 nucleotides: TGCGCCAGCAGCCAAGGAGGCGGCAGGGGGAGAGATGGCTACACCTTC.